This TCR beta chain stems from a study of T-cell memory formation after mild COVID-19 (dated by TCRdb to the early 2020s). Regarding the research as a whole: TCR sequence clusters from the two donors were largely donor specific. In a couple of donors, T-cell clones that expanded and contracted after mild COVID-19 were tracked by sequencing TCRalpha and TCRbeta repertoires over time. Two young, previously healthy adult volunteers, one female and one male, were included in the cohort. Overall results and qualifications from the work: The study included only two mild cases, and larger cohorts that include severe cases with pre-infection samples were judged to be necessary. Whether the second-wave clones peaking on day 37 were SARS-CoV-2 specific was not confirmed. Contracting CD4+ clones were located mainly in the CM and EM memory subsets, whereas CD8+ clones were found to be enriched in EMRA. Some responding clones were detected in pre-infection memory, which suggested that pre-existing cross-reactive memory T cells had joined the SARS-CoV-2 response. Clones contracting from day 15 to 85 had balanced CD4/CD8 phenotypes, while a second wave expanding from day 15 to 37 was biased towards CD4+.

Sequenced on an Illumina NovaSeq 6000. Using 5'RACE with constant-segment primers, TCRalpha and TCRbeta cDNA libraries were constructed, with sample barcodes and unique molecular identifiers added in the process. RNA was extracted from every sample with Trizol reagent. Amplification of the libraries took two PCR steps, and the second step added a second sample barcode plus Illumina TruSeq adapters. Sequencing of libraries was performed on an Illumina NovaSeq with 2 x 150 bp paired-end reads. In the source study's methods: With migec v1.2.7, reads were demultiplexed and then collapsed into UMI-guided consensus sequences. With mixcr v2.1.11, UMI consensuses were aligned to TRA and TRB V and J templates and assembled into clonotypes. A clonotype was counted as expanded or contracted only when both edgeR and NoisET called the clonotype significant, with the noise models trained on biological replicates. For edgeR calls, the thresholds were a false discovery rate-adjusted p below 0.01 and a log2 fold-change of 1. As an exploratory analysis of dynamics, PCA with hierarchical clustering was applied to max-normalized trajectories of the 1000 most abundant clonotypes. Each responding clone was given a CD4 or CD8 phenotype based on the CD4+ and CD8+ repertoires, which had been sequenced separately. TCRdb reran the public reads through fastp at Q25 and MiXCR, keeping productive beta chains. Each entry is one CDR3 protein sequence, shown with its most common DNA and genes. It is TCRdb's table, rather than the study itself, that gives the V and J calls and clone size. The sample has about 500,000 distinct CDR3 sequences on record, 20% of them singletons. The ten largest account for 12% of the sample.

Ficoll-Paque density gradient centrifugation was used to isolate PBMCs. The cysteine opens and the phenylalanine closes a CDR3 of 13 amino acids. The sequence is cut down to CDR3 DNA, 39 bases in frame from base 1. CDR1 and CDR2 are read off the germline V gene as SQVTM and ANQGSEA. Between the V and J ends, shortened by 1 base and 6 bases respectively, the junction contains 12 bases. Concerning this clonotype: Its antigen remains unidentified. The input lacks base qualities; no much larger clone sits a single base away.

Sequencing was performed on PBMCs or a T cell subset sorted from them (not recorded which). This chain joins TRBV29-1 to TRBJ1-1; tentative D gene TRBD1, with 5 bases matching. The receptor's source is an adult woman who had mild COVID-19 (a few samples of this study predate the infection). The sample titles of this study are shuffled in the database, so cell type and time point are left out; the donor was told from shared clones. The sequenced DNA is TGCAGCGTTGAAGCCGCAGGGATATCTGAAGCTTTCTTT. Its protein product is CSVEAAGISEAFF.